This TCR beta chain was sequenced for a study of T cells in Graves' hyperthyroidism and ophthalmopathy. Study observations and caveats: Ophthalmopathy got predicted by the model a median roughly 6.4 months before its onset.

This CDR3 has 12 residues. Trimming took 8 bases from V and 11 from J; bases not matched to a gene: 10. Germline V gene data show CDR1 as SGHKS and CDR2 as YYEKEE (reference sequence). Template material for amplifying TCR beta CDR3 regions consisted of RNA transcripts. The TCR CDR3 first-round RT-PCR relied on the HTBI primer set. TCRdb re-derived calls from the multiplex PCR reads in MiXCR, one entry per CDR3 protein. The sample records 93,000 or so distinct CDR3 sequences, around 50% being singletons. Concerning this clonotype itself: As yet, its antigen is unknown.

Patients aged 18 to 65 had newly diagnosed hyperthyroidism that had lasted under 2 months. The chain recombines TRBV5-5 with TRBJ1-1, with 9 bases lining up with TRBD1. The specimen was blood. This clonotype originated in a man aged 35-49 years with Graves' hyperthyroidism. CDR3: CASGRDRDRAFF. As DNA, the CDR3 is TGTGCCAGTGGCCGGGACAGGGATCGGGCTTTCTTT.